The TCR beta chain described here comes from a study of blood T cell repertoires in COVID-19. About the study: The United States, Italy and Spain supplied acute and convalescent COVID-19 samples.

TCRdb's table, derived via immunoSEQ multiplex PCR, lists solely in-frame clones and lacks some. The sample lists 150,000 or so clones, roughly 90% occurring once. Allocation to cohorts depended on clinical history reported by the participants. Resolution of symptoms, clearance, or two negative PCRs was present in recovered Cohort 3 donors. V lost 0 bases and J lost 3, with 12 bases in between. Germline CDR1 reads MNHEY; CDR2 reads SMNVEV (reference sequence). The CDR3 spans 15 residues. The sequence derives from a woman aged 50 to 60 who had recovered from COVID-19. This chain connects TRBV27 to TRBJ2-7; possibly TRBD1 for D (6 bases). Sequencing was performed on PBMCs or T cells enriched from blood (not recorded which). The CDR3 nucleotides read TGTGCCAGCAGTTTATCTGGGGGCTCTAACTACGAGCAGTACTTC. Translation: CASSLSGGSNYEQYF.